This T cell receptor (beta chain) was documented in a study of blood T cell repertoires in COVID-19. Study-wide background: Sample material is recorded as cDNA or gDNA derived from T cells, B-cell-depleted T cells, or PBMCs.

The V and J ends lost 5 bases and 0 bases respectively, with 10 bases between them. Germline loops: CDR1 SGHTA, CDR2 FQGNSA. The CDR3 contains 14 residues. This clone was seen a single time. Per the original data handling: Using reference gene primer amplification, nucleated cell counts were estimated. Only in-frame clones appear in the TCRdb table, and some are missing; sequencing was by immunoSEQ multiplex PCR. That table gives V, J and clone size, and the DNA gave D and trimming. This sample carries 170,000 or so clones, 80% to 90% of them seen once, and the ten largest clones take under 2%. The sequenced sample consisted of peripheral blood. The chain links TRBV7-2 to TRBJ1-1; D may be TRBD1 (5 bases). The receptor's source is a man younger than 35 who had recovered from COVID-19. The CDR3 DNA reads TGTGCCAGCAGCGTAGACAGCATGAACACTGAAGCTTTCTTT. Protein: CASSVDSMNTEAFF.